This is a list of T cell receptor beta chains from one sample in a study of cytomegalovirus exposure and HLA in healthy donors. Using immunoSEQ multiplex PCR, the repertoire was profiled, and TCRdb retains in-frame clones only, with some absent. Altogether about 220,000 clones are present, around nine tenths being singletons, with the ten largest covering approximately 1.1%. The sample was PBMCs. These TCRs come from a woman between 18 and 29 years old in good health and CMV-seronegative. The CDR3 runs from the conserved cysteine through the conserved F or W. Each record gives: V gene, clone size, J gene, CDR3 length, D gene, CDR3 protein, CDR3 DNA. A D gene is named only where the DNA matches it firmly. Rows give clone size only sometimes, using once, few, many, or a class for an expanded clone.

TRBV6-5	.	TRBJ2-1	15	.	CASSRGQHNYNEQFF	TGTGCCAGCAGCCGAGGGCAGCATAATTACAATGAGCAGTTCTTC
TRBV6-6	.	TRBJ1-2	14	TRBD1	CASSRDRGRYGYTF	TGTGCCAGCAGCCGGGACAGGGGGCGCTATGGCTACACCTTC
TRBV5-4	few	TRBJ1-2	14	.	CASSLNSPRDGYTF	TGTGCCAGCAGCTTGAACTCTCCGAGGGATGGCTACACCTTC
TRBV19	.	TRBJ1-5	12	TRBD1	CATGDRNQPQHF	TGTGCCACCGGGGACAGAAATCAGCCCCAGCATTTT
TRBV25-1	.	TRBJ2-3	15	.	CASSGGGWSTDTQYF	TGTGCCAGCAGTGGGGGGGGCTGGAGCACAGATACGCAGTATTTT
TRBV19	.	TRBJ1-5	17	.	CASSRQGPPNSNQPQHF	TGTGCCAGTAGTCGGCAGGGGCCTCCCAATAGCAATCAGCCCCAGCATTTT
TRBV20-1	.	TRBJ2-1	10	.	CSAPGSEQFF	TGCAGTGCCCCGGGGAGTGAGCAGTTCTTC
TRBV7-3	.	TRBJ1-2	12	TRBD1	CASGTGVVGYTF	TGTGCCAGCGGGACAGGGGTGGTTGGCTACACCTTC
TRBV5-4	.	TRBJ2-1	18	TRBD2	CASSLFRLAGGVNNEQFF	TGTGCCAGCAGCTTGTTCCGACTAGCGGGAGGGGTGAACAATGAGCAGTTCTTC
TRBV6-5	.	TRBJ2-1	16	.	CASSYSGSQGWNEQFF	TGTGCCAGCAGTTACTCTGGCTCCCAGGGTTGGAATGAGCAGTTCTTC
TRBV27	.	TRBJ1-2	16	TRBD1	CASSIHRDRRNYGYTF	TGTGCCAGCAGTATACACCGGGACAGGCGTAACTATGGCTACACCTTC
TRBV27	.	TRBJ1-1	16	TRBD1	CASSLLTGTGVTEAFF	TGTGCCAGCAGTTTATTAACTGGGACAGGGGTAACTGAAGCTTTCTTT
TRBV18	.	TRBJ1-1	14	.	CASSPTDSNTEAFF	TGTGCCAGCTCACCTACGGACTCGAACACTGAAGCTTTCTTT
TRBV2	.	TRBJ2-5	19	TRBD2	CASSDLAGGPKLFSETQYF	TGTGCCAGCAGTGATTTAGCGGGAGGCCCTAAGTTATTCTCAGAGACCCAGTACTTC
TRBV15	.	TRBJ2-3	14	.	CATSRVLATDTQYF	TGTGCCACCAGCAGAGTCCTAGCGACAGATACGCAGTATTTT
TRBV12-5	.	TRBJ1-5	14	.	CASGLGIGDQPQHF	TGTGCTAGTGGTTTGGGGATAGGGGATCAGCCCCAGCATTTT
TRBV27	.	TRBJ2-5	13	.	CASSRRIQETQYF	TGTGCCAGCAGCCGGCGGATCCAAGAGACCCAGTACTTC
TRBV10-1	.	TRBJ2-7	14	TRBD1	CASSPGTASYEQYF	TGCGCCAGCAGTCCCGGGACAGCTTCTTACGAGCAGTACTTC
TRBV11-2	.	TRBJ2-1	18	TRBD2	CASSLRLAREGSYNEQFF	TGTGCCAGCAGCTTACGACTAGCCCGAGAGGGGTCCTACAATGAGCAGTTCTTC
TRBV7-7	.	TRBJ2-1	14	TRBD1	CATGYRGANNEQFF	TGTGCCACCGGATACAGGGGGGCCAACAATGAGCAGTTCTTC
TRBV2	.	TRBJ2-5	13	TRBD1	CASTDDRVKTQYF	TGTGCCAGCACAGATGACAGGGTTAAGACCCAGTACTTC
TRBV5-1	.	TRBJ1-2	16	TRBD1	CASSPIGRDRGYGYTF	TGCGCCAGCAGCCCCATTGGGAGAGACAGGGGGTATGGCTACACCTTC
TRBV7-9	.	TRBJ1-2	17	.	CASSSLTAPLANYGYTF	TGTGCCAGCAGCTCGTTGACAGCGCCCCTAGCTAACTATGGCTACACCTTC
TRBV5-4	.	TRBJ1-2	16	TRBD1	CASSFVGQGRSYGYTF	TGTGCCAGCAGCTTCGTGGGACAGGGGCGATCCTATGGCTACACCTTC
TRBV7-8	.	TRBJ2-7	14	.	CASSLVRDFHEQYF	TGTGCCAGCAGCTTAGTCCGGGACTTCCACGAGCAGTACTTC
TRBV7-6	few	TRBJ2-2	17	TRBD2	CASSSRSTSGNTGELFF	TGTGCCAGCAGCTCCCGTTCGACTAGCGGGAACACCGGGGAGCTGTTTTTT
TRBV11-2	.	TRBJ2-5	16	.	CASSKSHREVGETQYF	TGTGCCAGCAGCAAGAGCCACCGTGAGGTGGGAGAGACCCAGTACTTC
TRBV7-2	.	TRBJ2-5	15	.	CASSLTGSPQETQYF	TGTGCCAGCAGCTTAACCGGGAGCCCCCAAGAGACCCAGTACTTC
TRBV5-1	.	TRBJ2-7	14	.	CASATGSGTTKQYF	TGCGCCAGCGCGACGGGTTCCGGGACAACCAAGCAGTACTTC
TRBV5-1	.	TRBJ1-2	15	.	CASSSLQDGVEGYTF	TGCGCCAGCAGCTCCTTACAGGATGGGGTCGAGGGCTACACCTTC
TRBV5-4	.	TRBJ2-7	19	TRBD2	CASSLGGSSRQVSPGGQYF	TGTGCCAGCAGCTTGGGGGGCAGCTCAAGGCAGGTCTCGCCGGGGGGACAGTACTTC
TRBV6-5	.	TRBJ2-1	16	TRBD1	CASSYDPAGGYNEQFF	TGTGCCAGCAGTTACGATCCGGCAGGGGGCTACAATGAGCAGTTCTTC
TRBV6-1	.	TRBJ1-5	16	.	CASSEAVAGFNQPQHF	TGTGCCAGCAGTGAAGCAGTCGCAGGGTTCAATCAGCCCCAGCATTTT
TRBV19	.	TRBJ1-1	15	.	CASSIGGVGKTEAFF	TGTGCCAGTAGTATAGGGGGGGTTGGAAAAACTGAAGCTTTCTTT
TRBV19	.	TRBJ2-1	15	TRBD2	CASRTAGGVYNEQFF	TGTGCCAGTAGGACGGCGGGAGGGGTCTACAATGAGCAGTTCTTC
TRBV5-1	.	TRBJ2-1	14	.	CASSLTGFDNEQFF	TGCGCCAGCAGTCTGACTGGATTTGACAATGAGCAGTTCTTC
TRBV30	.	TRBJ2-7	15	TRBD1	CAWSGGDRGNSLQYF	TGTGCCTGGAGTGGTGGGGACAGGGGGAATAGTTTGCAGTACTTC
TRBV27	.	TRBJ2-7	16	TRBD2	CASSLRLAGGPSEQYF	TGTGCCAGCAGTTTACGACTAGCGGGAGGGCCGTCCGAGCAGTACTTC
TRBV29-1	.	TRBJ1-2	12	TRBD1	CSLWGQNYGYTF	TGCAGCCTTTGGGGACAGAACTATGGCTACACCTTC
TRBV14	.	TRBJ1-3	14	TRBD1	CASSPGTGGNTIYF	TGTGCCAGCAGCCCGGGGACAGGGGGAAACACCATATATTTT
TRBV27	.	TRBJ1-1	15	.	CASSLSSWGNTEAFF	TGTGCCAGCAGTTTATCAAGCTGGGGCAACACTGAAGCTTTCTTT
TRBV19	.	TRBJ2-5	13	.	CASRARVEETQYF	TGTGCCAGTAGGGCCAGGGTGGAAGAGACCCAGTACTTC
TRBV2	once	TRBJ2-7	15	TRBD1	CASSDWGQGPYEQYF	TGTGCCAGCAGTGATTGGGGACAGGGACCCTACGAGCAGTACTTC
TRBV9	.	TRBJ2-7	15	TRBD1	CASSDRDRDSYEQYF	TGTGCCAGCAGCGATCGGGACAGGGACTCCTACGAGCAGTACTTC
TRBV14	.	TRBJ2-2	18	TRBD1	CASSQVNTGTANTGELFF	TGTGCCAGCAGCCAAGTCAACACCGGGACAGCGAACACCGGGGAGCTGTTTTTT
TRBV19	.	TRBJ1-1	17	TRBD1	CASRDQGATEAVDEAFF	TGTGCCAGTAGGGACCAGGGGGCGACAGAAGCAGTTGACGAAGCTTTCTTT
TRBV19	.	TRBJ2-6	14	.	CATTGFSGANVLTF	TGTGCCACAACAGGGTTCTCTGGGGCCAACGTCCTGACTTTC
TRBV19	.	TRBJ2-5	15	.	CASKPGETTEETQYF	TGTGCCAGTAAACCAGGGGAGACAACCGAAGAGACCCAGTACTTC
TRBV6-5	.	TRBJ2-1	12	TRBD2	CATSGSTNEQFF	TGTGCCACTAGCGGGAGTACCAATGAGCAGTTCTTC
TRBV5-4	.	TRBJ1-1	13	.	CASSLTANTEAFF	TGTGCCAGCAGCTTGACAGCAAACACTGAAGCTTTCTTT
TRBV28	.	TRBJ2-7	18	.	CASSLPTGQLFLDYEQYF	TGTGCCAGCAGTTTACCGACGGGTCAGTTGTTCCTTGACTACGAGCAGTACTTC
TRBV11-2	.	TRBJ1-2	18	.	CASSSLRQGVQRNYGYTF	TGTGCCAGCAGCTCACTACGCCAAGGGGTTCAGCGAAACTATGGCTACACCTTC
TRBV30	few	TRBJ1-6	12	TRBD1	CAWSGQGPPLHF	TGTGCCTGGAGTGGACAGGGCCCACCCCTCCACTTT
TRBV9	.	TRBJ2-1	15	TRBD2	CASSVNSGSRYGQFF	TGTGCCAGCAGCGTTAACAGCGGGAGTCGGTACGGGCAGTTCTTC
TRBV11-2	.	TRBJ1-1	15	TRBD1	CASSLRQGDGTEAFF	TGTGCCAGCAGCTTACGACAGGGGGATGGCACTGAAGCTTTCTTT
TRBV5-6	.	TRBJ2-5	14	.	CASSFGASEETQYF	TGTGCCAGCAGCTTCGGCGCTAGCGAGGAGACCCAGTACTTC
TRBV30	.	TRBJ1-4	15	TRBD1	CAWRHGQAGNEKLFF	TGTGCCTGGAGACATGGACAGGCTGGAAATGAAAAACTGTTTTTT